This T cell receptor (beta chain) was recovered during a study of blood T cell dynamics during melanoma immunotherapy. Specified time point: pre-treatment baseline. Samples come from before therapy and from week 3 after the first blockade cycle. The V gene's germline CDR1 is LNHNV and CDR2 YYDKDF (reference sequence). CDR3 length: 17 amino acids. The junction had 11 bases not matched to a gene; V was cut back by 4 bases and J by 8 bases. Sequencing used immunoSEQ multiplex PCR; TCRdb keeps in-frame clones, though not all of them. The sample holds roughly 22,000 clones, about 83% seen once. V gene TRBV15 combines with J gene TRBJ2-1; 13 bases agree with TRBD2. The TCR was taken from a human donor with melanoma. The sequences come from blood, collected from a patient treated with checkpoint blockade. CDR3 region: CATSMGGRGLAGDEQFF. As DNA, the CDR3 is TGTGCCACCAGCATGGGGGGGCGAGGACTAGCGGGAGATGAGCAGTTCTTC.